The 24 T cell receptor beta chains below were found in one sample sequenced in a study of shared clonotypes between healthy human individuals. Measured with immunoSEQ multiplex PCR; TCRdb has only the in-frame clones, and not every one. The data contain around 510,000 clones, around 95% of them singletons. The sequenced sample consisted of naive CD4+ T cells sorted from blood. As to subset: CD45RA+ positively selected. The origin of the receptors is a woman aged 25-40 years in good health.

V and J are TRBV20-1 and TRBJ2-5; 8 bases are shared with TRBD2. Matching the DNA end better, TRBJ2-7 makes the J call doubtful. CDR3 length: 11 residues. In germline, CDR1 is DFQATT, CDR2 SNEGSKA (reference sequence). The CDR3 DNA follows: TGCAGCACTAGCGGATCCTACGAGCAGTACTTC. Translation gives CSTSGSYEQYF.

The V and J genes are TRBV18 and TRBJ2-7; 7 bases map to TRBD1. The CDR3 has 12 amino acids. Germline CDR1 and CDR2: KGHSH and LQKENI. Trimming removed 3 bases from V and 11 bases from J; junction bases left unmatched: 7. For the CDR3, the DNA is TGTGCCAGCTCACCCGACAGGGAGAAGAAGTACTTC. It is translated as CASSPDREKKYF.

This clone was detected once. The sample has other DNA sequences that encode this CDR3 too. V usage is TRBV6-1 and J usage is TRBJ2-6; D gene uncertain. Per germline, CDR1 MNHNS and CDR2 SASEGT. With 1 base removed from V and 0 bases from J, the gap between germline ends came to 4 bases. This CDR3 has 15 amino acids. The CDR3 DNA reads TGTGCCAGCAGTGAAGGCGGCTCTGGGGCCAACGTCCTGACTTTC. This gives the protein CASSEGGSGANVLTF.

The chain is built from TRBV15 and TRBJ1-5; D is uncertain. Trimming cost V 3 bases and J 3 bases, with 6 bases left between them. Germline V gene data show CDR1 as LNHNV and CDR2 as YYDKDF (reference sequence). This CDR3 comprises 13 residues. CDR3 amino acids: CATSSRLNQPQHF. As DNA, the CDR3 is TGTGCCACCAGCAGCCGCCTCAATCAGCCCCAGCATTTT.

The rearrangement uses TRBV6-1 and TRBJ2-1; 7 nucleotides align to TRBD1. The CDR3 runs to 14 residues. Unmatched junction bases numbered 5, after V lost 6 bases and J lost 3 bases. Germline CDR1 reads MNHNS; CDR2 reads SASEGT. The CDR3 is CASRGQPFYNEQFF. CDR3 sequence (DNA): TGTGCCAGCAGGGGACAGCCATTCTACAATGAGCAGTTCTTC.

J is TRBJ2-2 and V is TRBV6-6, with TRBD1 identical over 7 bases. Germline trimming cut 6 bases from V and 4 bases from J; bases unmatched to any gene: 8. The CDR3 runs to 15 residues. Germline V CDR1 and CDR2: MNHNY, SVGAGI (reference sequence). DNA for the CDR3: TGTGCCAGCAGGGTACAGGGGAAGACCACCGGGGAGCTGTTTTTT. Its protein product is CASRVQGKTTGELFF.

CDR3: CASSGDAGWNTGELFF. The DNA for the CDR3 is TGTGCCAGCAGTGGAGACGCCGGCTGGAACACCGGGGAGCTGTTTTTT. The V and J genes are TRBV2 and TRBJ2-2; D remains unclear. This CDR3 has 16 residues. Germline V CDR1 and CDR2: SNHLY, FYNNEI. V shed 4 bases and J shed 1 base, with 13 bases lying between them.

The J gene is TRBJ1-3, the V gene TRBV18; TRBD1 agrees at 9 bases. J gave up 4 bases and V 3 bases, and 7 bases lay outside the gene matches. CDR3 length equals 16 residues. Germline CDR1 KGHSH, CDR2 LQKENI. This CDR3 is CASSPNRGPSGNTIYF. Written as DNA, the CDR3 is TGTGCCAGCTCACCTAACAGGGGGCCTTCGGGAAACACCATATATTTT.

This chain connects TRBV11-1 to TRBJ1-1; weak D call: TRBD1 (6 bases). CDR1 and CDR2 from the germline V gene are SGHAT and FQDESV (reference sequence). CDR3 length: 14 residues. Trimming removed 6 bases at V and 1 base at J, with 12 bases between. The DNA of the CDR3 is TGTGCCAGCAGTAAGGGACACCCGAACACTGAAGCTTTCTTT. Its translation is CASSKGHPNTEAFF.

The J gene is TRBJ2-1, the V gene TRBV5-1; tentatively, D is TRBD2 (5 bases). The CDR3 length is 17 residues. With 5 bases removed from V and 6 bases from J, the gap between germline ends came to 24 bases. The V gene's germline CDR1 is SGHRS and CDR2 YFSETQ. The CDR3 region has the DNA TGCGCCAGCAGGGCGCCGATAGCGTACCGGCGGGTCAATGAGCAGTTCTTC. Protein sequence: CASRAPIAYRRVNEQFF.

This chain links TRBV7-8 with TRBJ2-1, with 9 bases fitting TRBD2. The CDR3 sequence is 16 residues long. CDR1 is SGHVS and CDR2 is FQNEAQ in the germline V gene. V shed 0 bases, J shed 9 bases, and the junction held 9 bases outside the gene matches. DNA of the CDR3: TGTGCCAGCAGCTTAGCGCTAGCGGGATTCTACCGTGAGCAGTTCTTC. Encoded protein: CASSLALAGFYREQFF.

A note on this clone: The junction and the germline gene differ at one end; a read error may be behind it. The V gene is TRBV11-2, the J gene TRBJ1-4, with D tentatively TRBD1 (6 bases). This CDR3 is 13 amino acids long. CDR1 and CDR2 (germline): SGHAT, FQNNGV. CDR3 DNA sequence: TGTGCCAGCACCTTAGCCGGGACAGAAAAACTGTTTTTT. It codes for CASTLAGTEKLFF. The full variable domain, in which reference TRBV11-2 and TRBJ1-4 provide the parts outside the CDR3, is EAGVAQSPRYKIIEKRQSVAFWCNPISGHATLYWYQQILGQGPKLLIQFQNNGVVDDSQLPKDRFSAERLKGVDSTLKIQPAKLEDSAVYLCASTLAGTEKLFFGSGTQLSVL.

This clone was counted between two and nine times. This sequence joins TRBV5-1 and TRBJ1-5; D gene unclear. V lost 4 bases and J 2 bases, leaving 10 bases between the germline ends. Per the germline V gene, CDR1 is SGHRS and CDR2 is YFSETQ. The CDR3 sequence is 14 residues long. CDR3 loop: CASSREGGNQPQHF. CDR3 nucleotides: TGCGCCAGCAGCAGGGAGGGAGGCAATCAGCCCCAGCATTTT.

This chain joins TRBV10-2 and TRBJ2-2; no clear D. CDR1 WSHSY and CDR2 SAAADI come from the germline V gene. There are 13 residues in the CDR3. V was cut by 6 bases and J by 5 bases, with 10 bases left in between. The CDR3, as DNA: TGCGCCAGCAGCCCTCAGCTTACCGGGGAGCTGTTTTTT. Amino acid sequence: CASSPQLTGELFF.

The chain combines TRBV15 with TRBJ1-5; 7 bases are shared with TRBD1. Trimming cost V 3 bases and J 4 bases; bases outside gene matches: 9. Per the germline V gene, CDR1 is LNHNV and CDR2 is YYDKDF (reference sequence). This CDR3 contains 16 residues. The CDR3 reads CATSRDDRVRNQPQHF. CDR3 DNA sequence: TGTGCCACCAGCAGGGACGACAGGGTAAGGAATCAGCCCCAGCATTTT.

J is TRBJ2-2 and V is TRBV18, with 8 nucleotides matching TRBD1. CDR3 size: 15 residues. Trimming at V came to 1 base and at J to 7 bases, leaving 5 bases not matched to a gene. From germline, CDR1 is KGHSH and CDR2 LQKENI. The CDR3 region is CASSPRTGLNGELFF. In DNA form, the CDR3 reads TGTGCCAGCTCACCACGGACAGGGTTAAACGGGGAGCTGTTTTTT.

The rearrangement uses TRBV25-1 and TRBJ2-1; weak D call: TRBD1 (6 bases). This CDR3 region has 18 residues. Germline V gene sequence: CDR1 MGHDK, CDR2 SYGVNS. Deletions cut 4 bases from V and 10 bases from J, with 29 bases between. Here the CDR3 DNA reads TGTGCCAGCAGTGCCTCACCCATCGGGTGGACAGTCCCTTACGAGCAGTTCTTC. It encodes CASSASPIGWTVPYEQFF.

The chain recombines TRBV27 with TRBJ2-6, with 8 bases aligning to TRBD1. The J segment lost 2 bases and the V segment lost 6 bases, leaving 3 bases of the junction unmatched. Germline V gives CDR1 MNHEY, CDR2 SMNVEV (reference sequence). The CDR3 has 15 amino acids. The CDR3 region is CASSTGGAGANVLTF. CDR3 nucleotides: TGTGCCAGCAGCACAGGGGGAGCTGGGGCCAACGTCCTGACTTTC.

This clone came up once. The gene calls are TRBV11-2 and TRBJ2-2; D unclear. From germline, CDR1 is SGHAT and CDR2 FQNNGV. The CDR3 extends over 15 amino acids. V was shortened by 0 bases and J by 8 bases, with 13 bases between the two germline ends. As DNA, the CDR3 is TGTGCCAGCAGCTTAGATGGTTTGGGCTGGGGGGAGCTGTTTTTT. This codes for CASSLDGLGWGELFF.

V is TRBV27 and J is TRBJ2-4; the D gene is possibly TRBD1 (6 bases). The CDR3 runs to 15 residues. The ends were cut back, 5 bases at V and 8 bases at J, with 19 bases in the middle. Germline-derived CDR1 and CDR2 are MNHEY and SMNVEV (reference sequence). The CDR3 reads CASSAYRDRSYIQYF. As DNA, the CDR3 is TGTGCCAGCAGTGCTTACAGGGATCGGTCGTACATTCAGTACTTC.

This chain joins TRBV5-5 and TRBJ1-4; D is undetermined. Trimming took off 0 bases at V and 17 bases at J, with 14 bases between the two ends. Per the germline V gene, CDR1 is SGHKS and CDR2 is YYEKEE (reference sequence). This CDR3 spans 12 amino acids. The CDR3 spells CASSLVPRPLFF. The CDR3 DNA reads TGTGCCAGCAGCTTGGTTCCCAGACCACTTTTTTTT.

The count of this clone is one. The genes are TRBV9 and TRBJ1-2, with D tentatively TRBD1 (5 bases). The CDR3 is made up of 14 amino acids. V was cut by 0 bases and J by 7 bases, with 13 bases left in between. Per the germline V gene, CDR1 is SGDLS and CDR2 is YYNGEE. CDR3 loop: CASSVAGGAAGYTF. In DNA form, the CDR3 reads TGTGCCAGCAGCGTAGCGGGCGGGGCGGCTGGCTACACCTTC.

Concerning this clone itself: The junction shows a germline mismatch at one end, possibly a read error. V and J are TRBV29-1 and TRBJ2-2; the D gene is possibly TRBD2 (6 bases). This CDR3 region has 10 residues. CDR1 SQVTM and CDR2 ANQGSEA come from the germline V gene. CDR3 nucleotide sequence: TGCAGCGTTGTCTCGGGGGAGCTGGTTTTT. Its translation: CSVVSGELVF.

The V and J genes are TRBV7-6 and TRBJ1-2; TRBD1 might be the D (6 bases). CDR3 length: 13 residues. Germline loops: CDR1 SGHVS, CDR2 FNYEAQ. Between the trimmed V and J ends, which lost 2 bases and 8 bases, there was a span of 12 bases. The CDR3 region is CASSLHGDMGYTF. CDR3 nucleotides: TGTGCCAGCAGCTTACACGGGGACATGGGCTACACCTTC.